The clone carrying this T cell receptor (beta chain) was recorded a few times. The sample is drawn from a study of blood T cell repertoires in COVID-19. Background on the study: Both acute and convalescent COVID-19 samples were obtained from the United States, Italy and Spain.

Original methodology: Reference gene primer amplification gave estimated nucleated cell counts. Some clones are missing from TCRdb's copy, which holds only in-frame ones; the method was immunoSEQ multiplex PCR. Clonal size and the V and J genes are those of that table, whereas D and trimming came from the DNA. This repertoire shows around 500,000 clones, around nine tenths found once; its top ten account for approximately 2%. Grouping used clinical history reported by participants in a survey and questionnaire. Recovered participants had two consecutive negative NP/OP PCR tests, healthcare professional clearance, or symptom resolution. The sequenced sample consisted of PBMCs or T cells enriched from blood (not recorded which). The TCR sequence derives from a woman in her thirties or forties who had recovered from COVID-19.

CDR3 protein: CASSESSFQGTRTVCEQYF. The CDR3 DNA reads as TGCGCCAGCAGTGAGTCGAGCTTCCAGGGGACTAGGACGGTATGCGAGCAGTACTTC. This chain links TRBV10-1 with TRBJ2-7, with 8 bases that match TRBD2. The CDR3 runs 19 residues. Germline lookup yields CDR1 WNHNN and CDR2 SYGVQD (reference sequence). Trimming removed 0 bases from V and 6 bases from J; junction bases left unmatched: 19.